One and the same sample provided the 20 T cell receptor beta chains below, sequenced in a study of T-cell memory formation after mild COVID-19 (dated by TCRdb to about 2021). Receptor libraries were prepared by 5' RACE. Reads for this sample came from an Illumina NovaSeq 6000. TCRdb reanalyzed the raw reads on its own, using fastp at Q25 for trimming and MiXCR for clone calling, and kept in-frame beta chains. CDR3 protein duplicates are merged, each entry listing the most common genes and DNA. Counted in this sample were 30,000 to 35,000 distinct CDR3 sequences; around a fifth of them appeared once. 1.5% of the sample is taken by the ten largest. The specimen sequenced was PBMCs or a T cell subset sorted from them (not recorded which). These receptors all stem from an adult who had mild COVID-19 (a few samples of this study predate the infection). The sample titles of this study are shuffled in the database, so cell type and time point are left out.

This clonotype was recorded at least ten times. The chain employs TRBV5-6 and TRBJ2-1; tentatively, D is TRBD1 or TRBD2 (5 bases each). CDR1 and CDR2 (germline): SGHDT, YYEEEE. V was shortened by 3 bases and J by 6 bases, with 28 bases between the two germline ends. CDR3 length: 19 amino acids. The CDR3 sequence: CASSSNPLGSGIRGNEQFF. The CDR3 DNA reads as TGTGCCAGCAGCTCGAACCCCCTGGGATCCGGGATAAGGGGCAATGAGCAGTTCTTC.

The table lists this clonotype with many counts. The chain is built from TRBV7-9 and TRBJ1-1; D not resolved. Trimming took off 5 bases at V and 0 bases at J, with 13 bases between the two ends. CDR3 size: 15 residues. CDR1 SEHNR and CDR2 FQNEAQ come from the germline V gene (reference sequence). The CDR3 nucleotides read TGTGCCAGCAGCCTAACGGACGGTCTGAACACTGAAGCTTTCTTT. Translated: CASSLTDGLNTEAFF.

This clonotype has at least ten counts. V gene TRBV4-1 combines with J gene TRBJ2-2; 7 bases line up with TRBD1. The V gene's germline CDR1 is MGHRA and CDR2 YSYEKL. V lost 7 bases to trimming and J lost 2 bases; unmatched junction nucleotides: 7. The CDR3 consists of 15 residues. The DNA of the CDR3 is TGCGCCAGCAAACCCGGGACAGTTAACACCGGGGAGCTGTTTTTT. This sequence encodes CASKPGTVNTGELFF.

The CDR3 reads CASSQDPGVPSYEQYF. In nucleotides, the CDR3 is TGCGCCAGCAGCCAAGATCCCGGGGTGCCCTCCTACGAGCAGTACTTC. The V and J genes are TRBV4-1 and TRBJ2-7; tentative D call: TRBD2 (5 bases). The V end was cut by 0 bases, the J end by 0 bases, with 12 bases between. Germline lookup yields CDR1 MGHRA and CDR2 YSYEKL. The CDR3 length is 16 residues.

This clonotype has more than one count but fewer than ten. The rearrangement joins TRBV29-1 to TRBJ1-5, with 10 bases fitting TRBD1. Germline V lookup: CDR1 SQVTM, CDR2 ANQGSEA. V dropped 4 bases and J dropped 6; count of bases not matched to a gene: 6. The length of the CDR3 is 14 residues. This CDR3 reads CSVGQGAESQPQHF. CDR3 sequence (DNA): TGCAGCGTTGGACAGGGGGCAGAGAGTCAGCCCCAGCATTTT.

There are many counts of this clonotype. The CDR3 sequence is CAWSAGHLSFF. In DNA form, the CDR3 reads TGTGCCTGGAGTGCCGGACACCTTTCGTTCTTC. V usage is TRBV30 and J usage is TRBJ2-1; a weak D match, TRBD1 (5 bases). V gave up 1 base and J gave up 15 bases, with 13 bases separating them. The CDR3 is 11 amino acids. Germline loops: CDR1 GTSNPN, CDR2 SVGIG (reference sequence).

This clonotype has at least ten counts. V is TRBV27 and J is TRBJ2-7; maybe TRBD2 (6 bases). The CDR3 totals 17 residues. Trimming stripped 5 bases from V and 0 bases from J, with 20 bases between. Germline values: CDR1 MNHEY, CDR2 SMNVEV (reference sequence). The CDR3 coding sequence is TGTGCCAGCAGTCGCATTGGGGTGCGGGATAGCTCCTACGAGCAGTACTTC. As protein: CASSRIGVRDSSYEQYF.

This clonotype has just a few counts. This rearrangement joins TRBV6-8 to TRBJ2-6; TRBD1 agrees at 9 bases. J gave up 2 bases and V 7 bases, and 15 bases lay outside the gene matches. CDR3 length equals 19 residues. The V gene's germline CDR1 is MNHGY and CDR2 SAAAGT. The CDR3 nucleotides read TGTGCCAGCACCTCAAACTTCGGGGACAGGGAGGCTGGGGCCAACGTCCTGACTTTC. Amino acids: CASTSNFGDREAGANVLTF.

This clonotype was seen ten or more times. The chain couples TRBV5-1 to TRBJ2-3; 8 nucleotides align to TRBD1. The CDR3 has 13 residues. V gave up 6 bases and J gave up 4 bases; unmatched junction bases: 4. CDR1 is SGHRS and CDR2 is YFSETQ in the germline V gene. CDR3: CASTDRVSDTQYF. CDR3 coding DNA: TGCGCCAGCACGGACAGGGTTTCAGATACGCAGTATTTT.

In this sample, this clonotype turned up many times. This sequence joins TRBV30 and TRBJ2-5; 8 bases line up with TRBD2. After removal of 2 bases from V and 5 bases from J, the junction contained 4 bases not matched to a gene. CDR3 length: 13 amino acids. Germline assignment: CDR1 GTSNPN and CDR2 SVGIG (reference sequence). The CDR3 DNA follows: TGTGCCTGGAGTCCCGGGGGGGTCGAGACCCAGTACTTC. Amino acid sequence: CAWSPGGVETQYF.

The chain uses TRBV4-1 and TRBJ1-1, with D maybe TRBD1 (5 bases). V was pared by 0 bases and J by 3 bases, with 11 bases between. The CDR3 contains 15 residues. Germline CDR1 is MGHRA and CDR2 is YSYEKL. The CDR3 sequence is CASSQERGKDTEAFF. The CDR3 region has the DNA TGCGCCAGCAGCCAAGAACGGGGCAAAGACACTGAAGCTTTCTTT.

The sample holds one count of this clonotype. The chain uses TRBV5-1 and TRBJ1-1; no reliable D call. The germline CDR1 and CDR2 sequences are SGHRS and YFSETQ. Between the trimmed V and J ends, which lost 0 bases and 7 bases, there was a span of 16 bases. The CDR3 is made up of 15 amino acids. CDR3 nucleotides: TGCGCCAGCAGCTTGGTTTTGTCGCCCGTTCATGAAGCTTTCTTT. Its protein is CASSLVLSPVHEAFF.

This clonotype was counted at least ten times. This chain joins TRBV19 and TRBJ2-2, with D maybe TRBD1 (6 bases). Between the trimmed V and J ends, which lost 5 bases and 6 bases, there was a span of 16 bases. This CDR3 has 15 amino acids. CDR1 and CDR2 (germline): LNHDA, SQIVND (reference sequence). In DNA, the CDR3 is TGTGCCAGTAGTTTTAGTGGGGGCGTTGCCGGGGAGCTGTTTTTT. Translating it yields CASSFSGGVAGELFF. The entire variable domain, with the rest obtained from reference TRBV19 and TRBJ2-2, is as follows: DGGITQSPKYLFRKEGQNVTLSCEQNLNHDAMYWYRQDPGQGLRLIYYSQIVNDFQKGDIAEGYSVSREKKESFPLTVTSAQKNPTAFYLCASSFSGGVAGELFFGEGSRLTVL.

In this sample, this clonotype turned up many times. The rearrangement uses TRBV7-2 and TRBJ2-7; TRBD2 matches at 10 bases. This CDR3 spans 15 amino acids. The V segment lost 3 bases and the J segment 3 bases; nucleotides outside the gene matches: 5. Germline CDR1 SGHTA, CDR2 FQGNSA. CDR3 sequence (DNA): TGTGCCAGCAGCTTCCAAGCGGGAGGGTTCTACGAGCAGTACTTC. It specifies CASSFQAGGFYEQYF.

This clonotype was observed many times. V and J are TRBV15 and TRBJ2-3; tentatively, D is TRBD2 (5 bases). In germline, CDR1 is LNHNV, CDR2 YYDKDF (reference sequence). Trimming pared 4 bases from V and 5 bases from J, leaving 16 bases between. The CDR3 extends over 15 amino acids. The CDR3 reads CATSKPGSQKDTQYF. CDR3 nucleotide sequence: TGTGCCACCAGCAAACCTGGGAGCCAGAAAGATACGCAGTATTTT.

The J gene is TRBJ1-1, the V gene TRBV4-1; no definite D call. V was clipped by 1 base and J by 6 bases, with 12 bases between them. This CDR3 comprises 14 residues. Germline V gene sequence: CDR1 MGHRA, CDR2 YSYEKL. CDR3 in DNA: TGCGCCAGCAGCCAAGGAGAGACGATGCCTGAAGCTTTCTTT. This sequence encodes CASSQGETMPEAFF.

The chain is built from TRBV7-8 and TRBJ2-7; TRBD1 is a possible D gene (6 bases). Trimming cost V 3 bases and J 3 bases, with 12 bases left between them. CDR1 is SGHVS, CDR2 FQNEAQ, per germline. The CDR3 contains 14 residues. The CDR3 here is CASSLAGAYYEQYF. CDR3 sequence (DNA): TGTGCCAGCAGCTTGGCAGGGGCCTACTACGAGCAGTACTTC.

In the case of this clonotype: This may be a read error, as it is one base from a much larger clone. V and J are TRBV10-3 and TRBJ1-5; a weak D match, TRBD1 (5 bases). Per germline, CDR1 ENHRY and CDR2 SYGVKD. The CDR3 consists of 13 residues. The CDR3 region is CAISEGTLRPQQF. The CDR3 DNA reads TGTGCCATCAGTGAGGGGACGCTCCGGCCCCAGCAATTT.

The chain carries TRBV4-3 and TRBJ2-4; D is undetermined. Germline V gene lookup returns CDR1 LGHNA and CDR2 YSLEER. This CDR3 region has 13 residues. Trimming cost V 3 bases and J 8 bases, with 11 bases left between them. The CDR3 loop is CASSQEGLDIQYF. CDR3 DNA: TGCGCCAGCAGCCAGGAAGGGTTGGACATTCAGTACTTC.

Many counts were recorded for this clonotype. The genes are TRBV7-2 and TRBJ1-3; TRBD1 agrees at 10 bases. V dropped 4 bases and J dropped 4; count of bases not matched to a gene: 13. The germline CDR1 and CDR2 sequences are SGHTA and FQGNSA. The CDR3 consists of 18 residues. The CDR3 reads CASSSPMSTGGVGNTIYF. DNA of the CDR3: TGTGCCAGCAGCTCCCCCATGTCGACAGGGGGCGTCGGAAACACCATATATTTT.